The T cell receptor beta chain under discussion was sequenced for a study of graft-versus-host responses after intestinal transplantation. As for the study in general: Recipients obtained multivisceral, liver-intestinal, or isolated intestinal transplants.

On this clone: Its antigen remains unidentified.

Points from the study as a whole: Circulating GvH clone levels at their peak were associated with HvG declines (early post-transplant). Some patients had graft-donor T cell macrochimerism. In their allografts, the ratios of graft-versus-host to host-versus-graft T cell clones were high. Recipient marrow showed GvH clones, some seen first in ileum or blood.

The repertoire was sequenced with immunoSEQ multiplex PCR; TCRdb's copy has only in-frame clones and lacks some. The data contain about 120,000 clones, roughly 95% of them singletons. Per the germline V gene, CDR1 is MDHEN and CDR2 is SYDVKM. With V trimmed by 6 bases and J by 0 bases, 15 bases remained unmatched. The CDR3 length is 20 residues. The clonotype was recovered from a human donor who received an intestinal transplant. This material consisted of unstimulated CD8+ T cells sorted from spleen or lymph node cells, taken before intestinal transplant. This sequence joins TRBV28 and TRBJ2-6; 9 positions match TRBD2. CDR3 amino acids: CASSEPRGLADYSGANVLTF. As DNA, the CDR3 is TGTGCCAGCAGCGAGCCCAGGGGACTAGCAGACTACTCTGGGGCCAACGTCCTGACTTTC.